The rows below give T cell receptor beta chains drawn from one sample of a study of blood T cell repertoires in COVID-19. The method was immunoSEQ multiplex PCR; TCRdb's version includes in-frame clones alone and lacks a portion of them. The sample includes about 81,000 clones, 90% to 95% of them seen just once. Sequences were obtained from peripheral blood. These TCRs come from a human donor with active COVID-19. The donor label of this sample is uncertain. CDR3s include the opening cysteine and the closing phenylalanine or tryptophan. The D gene is left open where the match is weak. Clone size is shown for a subset of rows, as once, few, many or a class of expanded clone.

abundance | j_gene | d_gene | v_gene | CDR3nt | CDR3aa
. | TRBJ1-1 | TRBD1 | TRBV5-1 | TGCGCCAGCAGCACTCACCCCGGGGACAGCACTGAAGCTTTCTTT | CASSTHPGDSTEAFF
. | TRBJ2-7 | TRBD1 | TRBV29-1 | TGCAGCGTCGGACAGGGGGTTCCAAACGAGCAGTACTTC | CSVGQGVPNEQYF
. | TRBJ1-2 | . | TRBV3-1/TRBV3-2 | TGTGCCAGCAGCCAAGGACAGCTTAACTATGGCTACACCTTC | CASSQGQLNYGYTF
. | TRBJ2-1 | TRBD2 | TRBV10-3 | TGTGCCATCAGTGGGGCCACTAGCGGGGGGGCCGGTGAGCAGTTCTTC | CAISGATSGGAGEQFF
. | TRBJ2-3 | TRBD2 | TRBV5-1 | TGCGCCAGCAGCTTGGGACTAGCGATAAGCACAGATACGCAGTATTTT | CASSLGLAISTDTQYF
. | TRBJ1-4 | TRBD1 | TRBV5-1 | TGCGCCAGCAGACGCAACAGGGGAACTAATGAAAAACTGTTTTTT | CASRRNRGTNEKLFF
. | TRBJ1-1 | . | TRBV19 | TGTGCCAGTAGTATTGCGATTCTCATGAACACTGAAGCTTTCTTT | CASSIAILMNTEAFF
. | TRBJ1-6 | TRBD1 | TRBV3-1/TRBV3-2 | TGTGCCAGCAGAGGGACAGGGACGAGTTCACCCCTCCACTTT | CASRGTGTSSPLHF
. | TRBJ2-3 | . | TRBV25-1 | TGTGCCAGCAGTGGTTTCACGCGGTCCACAGATACGCAGTATTTT | CASSGFTRSTDTQYF
. | TRBJ2-2 | . | TRBV25-1 | TGTGCCAGCAGTGCCATGGTTGGCCAGGGGCGAAGGAGCGGGGAGCTGTTTTTT | CASSAMVGQGRRSGELFF
. | TRBJ1-5 | . | TRBV5-1 | TGCGCCAGCAGCTTGGGCCCGGGGATCGGCAATCAGCCCCAGCATTTT | CASSLGPGIGNQPQHF
. | TRBJ1-5 | . | TRBV7-8 | TGTGCCAGCAGCCCCCTCCCCCATCAGCCCCAGCATTTT | CASSPLPHQPQHF
once | TRBJ2-5 | TRBD1 | TRBV13 | TGTGCCAGCAGCTTTAGCCCGGGACAGCTATTTGGGGTACAAGAGACCCAGTACTTC | CASSFSPGQLFGVQETQYF
. | TRBJ1-1 | TRBD1 | TRBV28 | TGTGCCAGTTCCCAACCGGAGGGGGCAGGAGGACAGGGGACCACTGAAGCTTTCTTT | CASSQPEGAGGQGTTEAFF
. | TRBJ2-5 | . | TRBV10-2 | TGCGCCAGTCTAGAGAGGCCCGGCGGGTTGGCCCAGTACTTC | CASLERPGGLAQYF
. | TRBJ2-7 | TRBD1 | TRBV5-1 | TGCGCCAGCAGCGTGCCTGGGAATTCCGGGACAGGGTACTACGAGCAGTACTTC | CASSVPGNSGTGYYEQYF
. | TRBJ2-3 | . | TRBV7-8 | TGTGCCAGCAGCTTAGGTTTTGAGGCTACCACAGATACGCAGTATTTT | CASSLGFEATTDTQYF
. | TRBJ1-6 | . | TRBV5-4 | TGTGCCAGCAGCTTGCCATCAGGGGAGTCACCCCTCCACTTT | CASSLPSGESPLHF
. | TRBJ2-7 | TRBD2 | TRBV7-9 | TGTGCCAGCAGACCGGGACTAGCGGGGGGCTACGAGCAGTACTTC | CASRPGLAGGYEQYF
once | TRBJ1-2 | . | TRBV29-1 | TGCAGCGTTGAAGGAAGACCGGCAGGCGGCTACACCTTC | CSVEGRPAGGYTF
. | TRBJ1-4 | . | TRBV5-1 | TGCGCCAGCAGCTTGGAAGCGACACCCACAGGCAATGAAAAACTGTTTTTT | CASSLEATPTGNEKLFF
few | TRBJ2-3 | TRBD2 | TRBV10-3 | TGTGCCATCAGTGATCGAGTCGGGGTAGCGGGGGGCTTGACAGATACGCAGTATTTT | CAISDRVGVAGGLTDTQYF
. | TRBJ1-2 | . | TRBV6-1 | TGTGCCAGCAGTGACGGACGCGCCCGGGGAGATGGCTACACCTTC | CASSDGRARGDGYTF
. | TRBJ2-5 | TRBD2 | TRBV4-1 | TGCGCCAGCAGCCAGGGACTAGCGGGCGGCCAAGAGACCCAGTACTTC | CASSQGLAGGQETQYF
. | TRBJ1-6 | . | TRBV3-1/TRBV3-2 | TGTGCCAGCAGCCAAGACCTGGGGGCGCATTTTTCACCCCTCCACTTT | CASSQDLGAHFSPLHF
once | TRBJ1-1 | . | TRBV6-2/TRBV6-3 | TGTGCCAGCAGTTGGAACAGGGCAAACACTGAAGCTTTCTTT | CASSWNRANTEAFF
. | TRBJ1-6 | . | TRBV6-6 | TGTGCCAGCAGAGTGGACATCGGGTATAATTCACCCCTCCACTTT | CASRVDIGYNSPLHF
once | TRBJ1-6 | . | TRBV6-5 | TGTGCCAGCAAGTTACCGGGTTCACCCCTCCACTTT | CASKLPGSPLHF
. | TRBJ2-7 | . | TRBV5-8 | TGTGCCAGCAGCTTGGTACGAGGCCCCGGCGAGCAGTACTTC | CASSLVRGPGEQYF
. | TRBJ2-5 | . | TRBV11-2 | TGTGCCAGCAGCTTAGCCTCCGGGGGTCAAGAGACCCAGTACTTC | CASSLASGGQETQYF
. | TRBJ1-5 | TRBD1 | TRBV5-8 | TGTGCCAGCAGCCTAGGGACAGAACGTAATCAGCCCCAGCATTTT | CASSLGTERNQPQHF
. | TRBJ1-4 | . | TRBV11-2 | TGTGCCAGCAGCCCACAGGGTTCTAATGAAAAACTGTTTTTT | CASSPQGSNEKLFF
few | TRBJ2-7 | TRBD1 | TRBV11-3 | TGTGCCAGCAGCTCTGGGACAGGGCTGATCTACGAGCAGTACTTC | CASSSGTGLIYEQYF
. | TRBJ1-5 | TRBD1 | TRBV28 | TGTGCCAGCACCGACCGGGACAGGGGGAGGGACAGCAATCAGCCCCAGCATTTT | CASTDRDRGRDSNQPQHF